Listed below are T cell receptor beta chains from one sample, sequenced in a study of T cells in localized non-small cell lung cancer. The assay was immunoSEQ multiplex PCR, and TCRdb's table has in-frame clones only and misses some. Of about 24,000 clones in the sample, around 81% were seen once. The sample was PBMCs, taken before any cancer treatment. These receptors originate from a man aged 40 to 70 with stage II lung adenocarcinoma. The CDR3 runs from the conserved cysteine through the conserved F or W. D genes are given only for firm matches. The listing skips clone size in some rows; elsewhere it reads once, few, many or a size class.

CDR3nt	CDR3aa	d_gene	abundance	v_gene	j_gene
TGTGCCAGCATTTGGGACTACCCAAAGATGGATGAGCAGTTCTTC	CASIWDYPKMDEQFF	TRBD2	.	TRBV2	TRBJ2-1
TGTGCCAGCGACAAATTGGGCACTGAAGCTTTCTTT	CASDKLGTEAFF	.	once	TRBV2	TRBJ1-1
TGTGCCAGCAGCTTCAATAACTATGGCTACACCTTC	CASSFNNYGYTF	.	.	TRBV7-9	TRBJ1-2
TGCGCCAGCAGCCAGACCCTCCTTAGGGGGCCCACTGAAGCTTTCTTT	CASSQTLLRGPTEAFF	TRBD1	.	TRBV4-1	TRBJ1-1
TGTGCCAGCAGCTTTTTCAGGGGGAACACCGGGGAGCTGTTTTTT	CASSFFRGNTGELFF	.	.	TRBV13	TRBJ2-2
TGTGCCAGCAGCTTATCAGGGGAGTTAGCGGGAAACACCATATATTTT	CASSLSGELAGNTIYF	.	.	TRBV7-2	TRBJ1-3
TGTGCCAGCTCTGGACCCGGATCGAACAATTCACCCCTCCACTTT	CASSGPGSNNSPLHF	.	.	TRBV18	TRBJ1-6
TGTGCCTGGAGTGTCCACAGGTACAATGAGCAGTTCTTC	CAWSVHRYNEQFF	.	.	TRBV30	TRBJ2-1
TGTGCCTGGAGGTACCGGGGCCTGGGGAATTCACCCCTCCACTTT	CAWRYRGLGNSPLHF	.	.	TRBV30	TRBJ1-6
TGTGCCTGGATTCCGGATCGGAAAGCTTTCTTT	CAWIPDRKAFF	.	.	TRBV30	TRBJ1-1
TGCGCCAGCAGCTTTCAGGGTGGAGGGACTGAAGCTTTCTTT	CASSFQGGGTEAFF	.	.	TRBV5-1	TRBJ1-1
TGTGCCACCAGCAGACAAAAGCCGGGGGCCTCGAGCTCCTACGAGCAGTACTTC	CATSRQKPGASSSYEQYF	.	few	TRBV15	TRBJ2-7
TGTGCCATCAGTGATCTACGGGGCACTGAAGCTTTCTTT	CAISDLRGTEAFF	.	.	TRBV10-3	TRBJ1-1
TGTGCCTGGAGTGCGTGGGGACAGTATAATTCACCCCTCCACTTT	CAWSAWGQYNSPLHF	TRBD1	.	TRBV30	TRBJ1-6
TGTGCCAGCTCTGTGGGACCTGGAAACACCATATATTTT	CASSVGPGNTIYF	.	.	TRBV6-6	TRBJ1-3
TGTGCCAGCTCACCCGACAGGGGGCGTGAGACCCAGTACTTC	CASSPDRGRETQYF	TRBD1	.	TRBV18	TRBJ2-5
TGCGCCAGCAGCTTGGATGGCCGGGTAGCGGGGGCACCTAGCACAGATACGCAGTATTTT	CASSLDGRVAGAPSTDTQYF	TRBD2	once	TRBV5-1	TRBJ2-3
TGTGCCTGGAGCGAAAGTCCCCTGGCCCAGTACTTC	CAWSESPLAQYF	.	once	TRBV30	TRBJ2-5
TGTGCCAGCAGTTGGCGTAAAGGGCCAGGAAATGAGCAGTTCTTC	CASSWRKGPGNEQFF	.	.	TRBV27	TRBJ2-1
TGTGCCAGCAGCCAAGTCTTGAACACTGAAGCTTTCTTT	CASSQVLNTEAFF	.	few	TRBV14	TRBJ1-1
TGTGCCAGCGCCGAACCGGGACCCAGTGAGTATGAGCAGTTCTTC	CASAEPGPSEYEQFF	.	.	TRBV6-6	TRBJ2-1
TGTGCCAGCAGTTTATCTGGGGGAGGAAATTCACCCCTCCACTTT	CASSLSGGGNSPLHF	.	.	TRBV27	TRBJ1-6
TGTGCCAGCAGTTACTCGATCCAGGGCAGCGAGCAGTACTTC	CASSYSIQGSEQYF	.	.	TRBV6-5	TRBJ2-7
TGTGCCAGCAGCGCGGCCCCGGGACAGGGGAATGAAAAACTGTTTTTT	CASSAAPGQGNEKLFF	TRBD1	.	TRBV7-2	TRBJ1-4
TGCGCCAGCAGCTTTACTGGGACTAGCGGGAGTCTGTTCGGTGATGATACGCAGTATTTT	CASSFTGTSGSLFGDDTQYF	TRBD2	.	TRBV5-1	TRBJ2-3
TGTGCCAGCAGCTCGTTAACGGGAAACACCGGGGAGCTGTTTTTT	CASSSLTGNTGELFF	.	.	TRBV11-2	TRBJ2-2
TGTGCCAGCAGCTTCAGCCGAAACCCAACTAATGAAAAACTGTTTTTT	CASSFSRNPTNEKLFF	.	.	TRBV11-2	TRBJ1-4
TGTGCCAGCAGTGACCTAGCGGGAGGTTCAGCGCAGTATTTT	CASSDLAGGSAQYF	TRBD2	.	TRBV6-1	TRBJ2-3
TGCGCCAGCAGCCTCCGGGACAGAAGCACAGATACGCAGTATTTT	CASSLRDRSTDTQYF	TRBD1	.	TRBV5-1	TRBJ2-3
TGTGCCAGTAGCCACATCCCAGGGGAAGCGAATTCACCCCTCCACTTT	CASSHIPGEANSPLHF	.	.	TRBV19	TRBJ1-6
TGTGCCAGCAGTCTAGCGGGGGTCAGAGAGACCCAGTACTTC	CASSLAGVRETQYF	TRBD2	.	TRBV5-4	TRBJ2-5
TGTGCCAGCAGTGAAAGACAGCAAGGCTACAATGAGCAGTTCTTC	CASSERQQGYNEQFF	.	few	TRBV6-4	TRBJ2-1
TGTGCCATCAGTCGGGGGACTGACTCAAGAGGGGGTGGCTACACCTTC	CAISRGTDSRGGGYTF	.	.	TRBV10-3	TRBJ1-2
TGTGCCAGCAGGGGGGACAGCTTCTATGGCTACACCTTC	CASRGDSFYGYTF	TRBD1	.	TRBV2	TRBJ1-2
TGTGCCAGTACTACTGCGGAGAATAGCAATCAGCCCCAGCATTTT	CASTTAENSNQPQHF	.	.	TRBV19	TRBJ1-5
TGTGCCAGCAGCTTAGACCGGGACAGCTCCTACAATGAGCAGTTCTTC	CASSLDRDSSYNEQFF	TRBD1	.	TRBV11-1	TRBJ2-1
TGTGCCAGCAGGTCCAGCGGGAGGGTCGGCAATGAGCAGTTCTTC	CASRSSGRVGNEQFF	TRBD2	.	TRBV11-2	TRBJ2-1
TGTGCCAGCAGTTACTCGGCCGGGACAACCGGAAACACCATATATTTT	CASSYSAGTTGNTIYF	.	.	TRBV6-5	TRBJ1-3
TGTGCCAGCAGCTCCGTCCTGGGGGGGGCTTTCTTT	CASSSVLGGAFF	.	.	TRBV11-2	TRBJ1-1
TGTGCCAGCAGCTTAGGTGGTATACCGACTTCTAACTATGGCTACACCTTC	CASSLGGIPTSNYGYTF	.	.	TRBV7-8	TRBJ1-2
TGCGCCAGCAGCTTGCAATGGGGCACAGATACGCAGTATTTT	CASSLQWGTDTQYF	.	.	TRBV5-1	TRBJ2-3
TGTGCCAGCAGCTTGGTTGGTCCCACAGATACGCAGTATTTT	CASSLVGPTDTQYF	.	.	TRBV7-9	TRBJ2-3
TGTGCCAGCAAGGAGCGGAGTAGCCAGACCCAGTACTTC	CASKERSSQTQYF	.	few	TRBV6-1	TRBJ2-5
TGTGCCAGCTCACCACGGGGGGGCGATGCCACTGAAGCTTTCTTT	CASSPRGGDATEAFF	.	few	TRBV18	TRBJ1-1
TGTGCCAGCGGGAGGGGCGGGACTTCAAGCTCTGGAAACACCATATATTTT	CASGRGGTSSSGNTIYF	.	once	TRBV2	TRBJ1-3